Presented here are 15 T cell receptor beta chains from one specimen sequenced in a study of T cells after yellow fever vaccination. MiXCR, applied by TCRdb to the 5' RACE reads, yields one record per CDR3 protein. The data hold over 300,000 distinct CDR3 sequences, with 4.1% observed a single time. Source: PBMCs, taken 5 days after the yellow fever booster vaccination. These receptors came from a man between 18 and 35 years old who received the YFV17D yellow fever vaccine.

This clonotype has ten or more counts. The J gene is TRBJ1-2, the V gene TRBV5-1, with D perhaps matching TRBD1 (6 bases). Trimming stripped 0 bases from V and 6 bases from J, with 12 bases between. Germline CDR1 and CDR2: SGHRS and YFSETQ. The CDR3 extends over 14 amino acids. The CDR3 region is CASSLEGRGDGYTF. As DNA, the CDR3 is TGCGCCAGCAGCTTGGAAGGCAGGGGAGATGGCTACACCTTC.

This clonotype was picked up a small number of times. V usage is TRBV3-1 and J usage is TRBJ2-2; the D gene is possibly TRBD1 (5 bases). Trimming shortened V by 3 bases and J by 3 bases, and 11 bases separated the two germline ends. The CDR3 runs to 15 residues. Germline V gene sequence: CDR1 LGHDT, CDR2 YNNKEL (reference sequence). The chain's CDR3 is CASSQQGVDTGELFF. CDR3 bases: TGTGCCAGCAGCCAGCAGGGTGTTGACACCGGGGAGCTGTTTTTT.

A few counts support this clonotype. The rearrangement links TRBV10-3 to TRBJ1-3; D is unresolved. The CDR3 runs 13 residues. With 10 bases removed from V and 0 bases from J, the gap between germline ends came to 10 bases. The germline V gene has CDR1 ENHRY and CDR2 SYGVKD. CDR3 sequence reads: CATRTGSGNTIYF. As DNA, the CDR3 is TGTGCCACCAGAACCGGCTCTGGAAACACCATATATTTT.

The rearrangement uses TRBV18 and TRBJ1-5, with D perhaps matching TRBD1 (5 bases). Trimming stripped 4 bases from V and 3 bases from J, with 16 bases between. Germline V lookup: CDR1 KGHSH, CDR2 LQKENI. The CDR3 runs 16 residues. CDR3 nucleotide sequence: TGTGCCAGCTCACAGATAGAGGGACGGCCCAATCAGCCCCAGCATTTT. Its translation: CASSQIEGRPNQPQHF.

This clonotype was picked up a small number of times. The chain has TRBV15 and TRBJ2-1; 7 nucleotides align to TRBD1. Germline loops: CDR1 LNHNV, CDR2 YYDKDF (reference sequence). Trimming removed 6 bases from V and 7 bases from J; junction bases left unmatched: 15. This CDR3 contains 16 residues. CDR3 amino acids: CATRGIGAGGRNEQFF. In nucleotides, the CDR3 is TGTGCCACCAGAGGGATTGGGGCAGGGGGTAGGAATGAGCAGTTCTTC.

This clonotype was seen a handful of times. The chain combines TRBV7-9 with TRBJ2-3; D is uncertain. CDR3 size: 14 residues. V dropped 1 base and J dropped 3 bases, with 8 bases sitting between them. CDR1 is SEHNR and CDR2 is FQNEAQ in the germline V gene (reference sequence). CDR3 loop: CASSLGARTDTQYF. The CDR3 DNA sequence: TGTGCCAGCAGCTTAGGAGCCAGGACAGATACGCAGTATTTT. Supplemented by reference TRBV7-9 and TRBJ2-3, the full variable domain reads DTGVSQNPRHKITKRGQNVTFRCDPISEHNRLYWYRQTLGQGPEFLTYFQNEAQLEKSRLLSDRFSAERPKGSFSTLEIQRTEQGDSAMYLCASSLGARTDTQYFGPGTRLTVL.

This clonotype was picked up many times. The genes are TRBV6-2 or TRBV6-3 and TRBJ1-1; possible D gene TRBD1, 5 bases. The V and J ends lost 6 bases and 10 bases respectively, with 15 bases between them. Germline values: CDR1 MNHEY, CDR2 SVGEGT. This CDR3 is 12 amino acids long. The DNA of the CDR3 is TGTGCCAGCAGATTTGACAGCGGAGTAGCTTTCTTT. The encoded protein is CASRFDSGVAFF.

V usage is TRBV5-8 and J usage is TRBJ2-5; D may match TRBD1 or TRBD2 (5 bases each). Trimming shortened V by 4 bases and J by 5 bases, and 18 bases separated the two germline ends. The CDR3 runs 15 residues. Germline V lookup: CDR1 SGHTS, CDR2 YDEGEE. CDR3 DNA: TGTGCCAGCAGCCCGGGTTTTAGGGACGGGGAGACCCAGTACTTC. Translation gives CASSPGFRDGETQYF.

The table lists this clonotype with a few counts. The J gene is TRBJ2-3, the V gene TRBV5-4; a possible D gene is TRBD1 (6 bases). Trimming took off 5 bases at V and 0 bases at J, with 13 bases between the two ends. Germline V CDR1 and CDR2: SGHNT, YYREEE (reference sequence). The CDR3 has 15 residues. As DNA, the CDR3 is TGTGCCAGCAGGGAGACAGGTGTTAGCACAGATACGCAGTATTTT. Protein: CASRETGVSTDTQYF. The full variable domain, with the rest looked up from reference TRBV5-4 and TRBJ2-3, is ETGVTQSPTHLIKTRGQQVTLRCSSQSGHNTVSWYQQALGQGPQFIFQYYREEENGRGNFPPRFSGLQFPNYSSELNVNALELDDSALYLCASRETGVSTDTQYFGPGTRLTVL.

This clonotype occurred many times. This chain uses TRBV12-3 or TRBV12-4 with TRBJ2-4, with 10 nucleotides matching TRBD1. V lost 1 base, J lost 5 bases, and 5 bases stayed unmatched. This CDR3 is 16 amino acids long. CDR3 DNA sequence: TGTGCCAGCAGTTTAGGTGCCGGGACAGGGGAAAACATTCAGTACTTC. Amino acids: CASSLGAGTGENIQYF.

This clonotype was found many times. This is likely a read error, given that the CDR3 carries no conserved phenylalanine or tryptophan at its end. The limits of the CDR3 on the DNA are not certain, so only TCRdb's listed CDR3 is given. V usage is TRBV5-5 and J usage is TRBJ2-3. Germline V gene sequence: CDR1 SGHKS, CDR2 YYEKEE (reference sequence). The length of the CDR3 is 13 amino acids, counting both ends. The CDR3 here is CASSLALEFPPYV.

This clonotype was observed at least ten times. This chain joins TRBV11-3 and TRBJ2-3; 8 bases line up with TRBD1. There are 12 residues in the CDR3. V shed 5 bases and J 7 bases; nucleotides not matched to a gene: 2. CDR1 and CDR2 from the germline V gene are SGHNT and YENEEA. The CDR3 nucleotides are TGTGCCAGCAGCGACAGGGGTTATACGCAGTATTTT. Translation gives CASSDRGYTQYF.

The CDR3 protein is CASIIPSYNEQFF. The CDR3 coding sequence is TGTGCCAGCATAATCCCGTCCTACAATGAGCAGTTCTTC. The chain employs TRBV6-1 and TRBJ2-1; no reliable D call. This CDR3 spans 13 amino acids. The V end was cut by 7 bases, the J end by 1 base, with 8 bases between. Germline CDR1 reads MNHNS; CDR2 reads SASEGT.

This chain links TRBV4-3 with TRBJ2-1; a weak D match, TRBD2 (6 bases). The CDR3 is 21 amino acids. The germline V gene has CDR1 LGHNA and CDR2 YSLEER. Trimming shortened V by 3 bases and J by 5 bases, and 32 bases separated the two germline ends. The chain's CDR3 is CASSQDLSGTAPTLLNNEQFF. The CDR3 bases are TGCGCCAGCAGCCAGGATCTTTCCGGGACTGCCCCCACCCTGCTAAACAATGAGCAGTTCTTC.

The sample holds a few counts of this clonotype. The rearrangement links TRBV5-5 to TRBJ2-3; no reliable D call. The V end lost 7 bases, the J end lost 0 bases, and 12 bases lay between the germline ends. Germline V lookup: CDR1 SGHKS, CDR2 YYEKEE (reference sequence). The CDR3 is made up of 14 amino acids. The chain's CDR3 is CASGGRISTDTQYF. CDR3 DNA sequence: TGTGCCAGCGGCGGAAGGATTAGCACAGATACGCAGTATTTT.